Listed below are T cell receptor beta chains from one sample, sequenced in a study of regulatory T cells. Clones were sequenced by immunoSEQ multiplex PCR, and TCRdb holds only the in-frame ones, with some missing. The sample includes about 20,000 clones, 90% to 95% of them seen just once. The sample taken for sequencing was CD8+ T cells sorted from blood. All receptors come from a child between 2 and 9 years old with CD3G deficiency. Each CDR3 is given with its conserved first and last residue. D genes are given only for firm matches. Not every row has a clone size; where given, it reads once, few, many or a size class.

clone size: -; J gene: TRBJ2-1; V gene: TRBV27; CDR3 length: 14; D gene: -; CDR3 protein: CASSPGPYLNEQFF; CDR3 DNA: TGTGCCAGCAGTCCAGGGCCCTACCTCAATGAGCAGTTCTTC
clone size: -; J gene: TRBJ1-1; V gene: TRBV6-6; CDR3 length: 16; D gene: TRBD1; CDR3 protein: CASSYSRARGLTEAFF; CDR3 DNA: TGTGCCAGCAGTTACTCGAGAGCCAGGGGGCTCACTGAAGCTTTCTTT
clone size: few; J gene: TRBJ2-2; V gene: TRBV6-5; CDR3 length: 14; D gene: -; CDR3 protein: CASSYTANTGELFF; CDR3 DNA: TGTGCCAGCAGTTACACAGCGAACACCGGGGAGCTGTTTTTT
clone size: -; J gene: TRBJ2-7; V gene: TRBV28; CDR3 length: 19; D gene: TRBD2; CDR3 protein: CASSPRGTSGRGFSYEQYF; CDR3 DNA: TGTGCCAGCAGCCCACGAGGGACTAGCGGGAGGGGGTTTTCCTACGAGCAGTACTTC
clone size: -; J gene: TRBJ2-7; V gene: TRBV4-1; CDR3 length: 15; D gene: TRBD2; CDR3 protein: CASSQDLAGVNEQYF; CDR3 DNA: TGCGCCAGCAGCCAAGATCTAGCGGGAGTCAACGAGCAGTACTTC
clone size: -; J gene: TRBJ1-5; V gene: TRBV28; CDR3 length: 12; D gene: -; CDR3 protein: CASSLYDQPQHF; CDR3 DNA: TGTGCCAGCAGTTTATACGATCAGCCCCAGCATTTT
clone size: -; J gene: TRBJ2-7; V gene: TRBV28; CDR3 length: 14; D gene: -; CDR3 protein: CASSSERAFYEQYF; CDR3 DNA: TGTGCCAGCAGTTCTGAGCGGGCCTTCTACGAGCAGTACTTC
clone size: -; J gene: TRBJ1-1; V gene: TRBV6-1; CDR3 length: 15; D gene: -; CDR3 protein: CASSEARQPNTEAFF; CDR3 DNA: TGTGCCAGCAGTGAAGCGAGACAGCCGAACACTGAAGCTTTCTTT
clone size: -; J gene: TRBJ2-6; V gene: TRBV27; CDR3 length: 13; D gene: -; CDR3 protein: CASSLGGANVLTF; CDR3 DNA: TGTGCCAGCAGTTTAGGTGGGGCCAACGTCCTGACTTTC
clone size: -; J gene: TRBJ2-2; V gene: TRBV6-1; CDR3 length: 13; D gene: -; CDR3 protein: CASSDISGWELFF; CDR3 DNA: TGTGCCAGCAGTGATATCTCTGGGTGGGAGCTGTTTTTT
clone size: -; J gene: TRBJ1-5; V gene: TRBV28; CDR3 length: 13; D gene: -; CDR3 protein: CASSGPNYQPQHF; CDR3 DNA: TGTGCCAGCAGCGGACCCAATTATCAGCCCCAGCATTTT
clone size: -; J gene: TRBJ2-7; V gene: TRBV28; CDR3 length: 14; D gene: TRBD2; CDR3 protein: CASSWTSGTREQYF; CDR3 DNA: TGTGCCAGCAGTTGGACTAGCGGGACTCGCGAGCAGTACTTC
clone size: -; J gene: TRBJ1-1; V gene: TRBV27; CDR3 length: 13; D gene: -; CDR3 protein: CASSLSVNTEAFF; CDR3 DNA: TGTGCCAGCAGTTTATCAGTAAACACTGAAGCTTTCTTT
clone size: few; J gene: TRBJ1-1; V gene: TRBV28; CDR3 length: 13; D gene: -; CDR3 protein: CASSFYLGTEAFF; CDR3 DNA: TGTGCCAGCAGTTTTTACTTGGGGACTGAAGCTTTCTTT
clone size: -; J gene: TRBJ1-1; V gene: TRBV20-1; CDR3 length: 11; D gene: -; CDR3 protein: CSAQRVSEAFF; CDR3 DNA: TGCAGTGCCCAAAGGGTCTCTGAAGCTTTCTTT
clone size: -; J gene: TRBJ2-7; V gene: TRBV7-9; CDR3 length: 12; D gene: -; CDR3 protein: CASSWDTYEQYF; CDR3 DNA: TGTGCCAGCAGCTGGGACACCTACGAGCAGTACTTC
clone size: -; J gene: TRBJ2-1; V gene: TRBV5-1; CDR3 length: 12; D gene: -; CDR3 protein: CASTDPRGKQFF; CDR3 DNA: TGCGCCAGCACCGACCCTAGGGGAAAGCAGTTCTTC
clone size: -; J gene: TRBJ1-1; V gene: TRBV28; CDR3 length: 15; D gene: TRBD1; CDR3 protein: CASSLAGQGNTEAFF; CDR3 DNA: TGTGCCAGCAGTTTGGCGGGACAGGGAAACACTGAAGCTTTCTTT
clone size: once; J gene: TRBJ2-7; V gene: TRBV6-1; CDR3 length: 14; D gene: -; CDR3 protein: CASSESGGSYEQYF; CDR3 DNA: TGTGCCAGCAGTGAAAGCGGAGGCTCCTACGAGCAGTACTTC
clone size: -; J gene: TRBJ1-5; V gene: TRBV19; CDR3 length: 13; D gene: -; CDR3 protein: CASTAGSNQPQHF; CDR3 DNA: TGTGCCAGTACCGCGGGTAGCAATCAGCCCCAGCATTTT
clone size: -; J gene: TRBJ1-2; V gene: TRBV28; CDR3 length: 15; D gene: -; CDR3 protein: CASCPHGARGYGYTF; CDR3 DNA: TGTGCCAGCTGCCCGCACGGGGCGCGAGGCTATGGCTACACCTTC
clone size: few; J gene: TRBJ1-1; V gene: TRBV5-1; CDR3 length: 15; D gene: -; CDR3 protein: CASSLQTGSGTEAFF; CDR3 DNA: TGCGCCAGCAGCTTGCAAACAGGGTCGGGCACTGAAGCTTTCTTT
clone size: -; J gene: TRBJ2-1; V gene: TRBV19; CDR3 length: 12; D gene: -; CDR3 protein: CASSPDYNEQFF; CDR3 DNA: TGTGCCAGTAGTCCCGACTACAATGAGCAGTTCTTC
clone size: -; J gene: TRBJ2-7; V gene: TRBV28; CDR3 length: 12; D gene: -; CDR3 protein: CASSTPGTEQYF; CDR3 DNA: TGTGCCAGCAGCACCCCAGGGACCGAGCAGTACTTC
clone size: -; J gene: TRBJ2-5; V gene: TRBV28; CDR3 length: 14; D gene: -; CDR3 protein: CASRGSTYQETQYF; CDR3 DNA: TGTGCCAGCAGAGGGAGTACCTATCAAGAGACCCAGTACTTC
clone size: -; J gene: TRBJ2-7; V gene: TRBV11-1; CDR3 length: 14; D gene: -; CDR3 protein: CASSLEAGNYEQYF; CDR3 DNA: TGTGCCAGCAGCTTAGAGGCAGGAAACTACGAGCAGTACTTC
clone size: -; J gene: TRBJ2-7; V gene: TRBV14; CDR3 length: 14; D gene: -; CDR3 protein: CASSQDTSMDEQYF; CDR3 DNA: TGTGCCAGCAGCCAAGACACTAGTATGGACGAGCAGTACTTC
clone size: -; J gene: TRBJ2-1; V gene: TRBV28; CDR3 length: 14; D gene: -; CDR3 protein: CASSYRDRDNEQFF; CDR3 DNA: TGTGCCAGCAGTTATCGGGACCGAGACAATGAGCAGTTCTTC
clone size: -; J gene: TRBJ2-1; V gene: TRBV7-8; CDR3 length: 15; D gene: -; CDR3 protein: CASSLAGTPYNEQFF; CDR3 DNA: TGTGCCAGCAGCTTAGCCGGGACACCCTACAATGAGCAGTTCTTC
clone size: -; J gene: TRBJ2-5; V gene: TRBV28; CDR3 length: 15; D gene: -; CDR3 protein: CASSLTWAAQETQYF; CDR3 DNA: TGTGCCAGCAGTCTGACCTGGGCGGCCCAAGAGACCCAGTACTTC
clone size: -; J gene: TRBJ2-3; V gene: TRBV9; CDR3 length: 13; D gene: -; CDR3 protein: CASSVGTTDTQYF; CDR3 DNA: TGTGCCAGCAGCGTAGGGACAACAGATACGCAGTATTTT
clone size: -; J gene: TRBJ2-2; V gene: TRBV28; CDR3 length: 14; D gene: -; CDR3 protein: CASSLYGETGELFF; CDR3 DNA: TGTGCCAGCAGTTTATACGGGGAAACCGGGGAGCTGTTTTTT
clone size: -; J gene: TRBJ2-3; V gene: TRBV5-1; CDR3 length: 13; D gene: -; CDR3 protein: CASSSLERHTQYF; CDR3 DNA: TGCGCCAGCAGCTCCCTGGAGAGGCATACGCAGTATTTT
clone size: -; J gene: TRBJ2-5; V gene: TRBV28; CDR3 length: 13; D gene: -; CDR3 protein: CASSGAYQETQYF; CDR3 DNA: TGTGCCAGCAGCGGGGCCTACCAAGAGACCCAGTACTTC
clone size: -; J gene: TRBJ2-3; V gene: TRBV7-8; CDR3 length: 13; D gene: -; CDR3 protein: CASSTRGEDTQYF; CDR3 DNA: TGTGCCAGCAGCACCAGGGGAGAAGATACGCAGTATTTT
clone size: -; J gene: TRBJ2-3; V gene: TRBV7-9; CDR3 length: 17; D gene: TRBD1; CDR3 protein: CASSSGQGEGFRDTQYF; CDR3 DNA: TGTGCCAGCAGCTCGGGACAGGGGGAAGGTTTTAGAGATACGCAGTATTTT
clone size: -; J gene: TRBJ1-1; V gene: TRBV6-1; CDR3 length: 15; D gene: -; CDR3 protein: CASSHLQGGNTEAFF; CDR3 DNA: TGTGCCAGCAGTCATCTACAGGGAGGAAACACTGAAGCTTTCTTT
clone size: -; J gene: TRBJ2-7; V gene: TRBV6-1; CDR3 length: 16; D gene: TRBD1; CDR3 protein: CASSGLPGQGAYEQYF; CDR3 DNA: TGTGCCAGCAGTGGTCTGCCGGGACAGGGGGCCTACGAGCAGTACTTC
clone size: -; J gene: TRBJ1-6; V gene: TRBV7-8; CDR3 length: 17; D gene: -; CDR3 protein: CASSLYRTSSYNSPLHF; CDR3 DNA: TGTGCCAGCAGCTTATATCGGACTAGCTCCTATAATTCACCCCTCCACTTT
clone size: -; J gene: TRBJ2-7; V gene: TRBV28; CDR3 length: 15; D gene: TRBD2; CDR3 protein: CASKESGLAVNEQYF; CDR3 DNA: TGTGCCAGCAAGGAGTCGGGACTAGCGGTAAACGAGCAGTACTTC